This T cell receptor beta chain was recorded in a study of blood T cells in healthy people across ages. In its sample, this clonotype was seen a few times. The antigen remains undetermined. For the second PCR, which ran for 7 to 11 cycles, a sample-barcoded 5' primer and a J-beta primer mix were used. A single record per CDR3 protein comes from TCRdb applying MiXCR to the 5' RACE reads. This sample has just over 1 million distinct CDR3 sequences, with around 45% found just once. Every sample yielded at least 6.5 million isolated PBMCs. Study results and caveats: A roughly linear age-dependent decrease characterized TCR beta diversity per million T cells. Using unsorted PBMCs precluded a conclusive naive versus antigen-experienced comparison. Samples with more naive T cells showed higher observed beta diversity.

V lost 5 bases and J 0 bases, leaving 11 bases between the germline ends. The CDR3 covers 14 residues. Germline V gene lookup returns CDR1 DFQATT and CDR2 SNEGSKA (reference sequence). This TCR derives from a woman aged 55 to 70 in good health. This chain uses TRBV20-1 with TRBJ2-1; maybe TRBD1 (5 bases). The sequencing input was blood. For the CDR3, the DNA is TGCAGTGCTCAACAGGTAAACTCCTACAATGAGCAGTTCTTC. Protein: CSAQQVNSYNEQFF.